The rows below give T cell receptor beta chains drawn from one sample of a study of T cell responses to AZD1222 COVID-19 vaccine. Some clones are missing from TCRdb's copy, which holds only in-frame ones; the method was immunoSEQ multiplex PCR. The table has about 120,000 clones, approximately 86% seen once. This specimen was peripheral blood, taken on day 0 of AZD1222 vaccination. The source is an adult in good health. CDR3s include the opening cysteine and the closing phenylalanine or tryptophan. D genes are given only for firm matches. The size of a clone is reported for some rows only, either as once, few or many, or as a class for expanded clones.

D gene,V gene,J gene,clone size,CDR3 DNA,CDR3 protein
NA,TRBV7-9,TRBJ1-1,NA,TGTGCCAGCAGCCTAAACAAGAACACTGAAGCTTTCTTT,CASSLNKNTEAFF
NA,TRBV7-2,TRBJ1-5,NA,TGTGCCAGCAGCTCCCCCAGGCAGCCCCAGCATTTT,CASSSPRQPQHF
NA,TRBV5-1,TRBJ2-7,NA,TGCGCCAGCAGCTTGGCAGGGCAGAGCTCCTACGAGCAGTACTTC,CASSLAGQSSYEQYF
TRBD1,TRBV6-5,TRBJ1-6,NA,TGTGCCAGCAGCAGGGACAGGCCGGGGTCACCCCTCCACTTT,CASSRDRPGSPLHF
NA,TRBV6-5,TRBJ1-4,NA,TGTGCCAGCAGCCCCAGGGAGGGGAATGAAAAACTGTTTTTT,CASSPREGNEKLFF
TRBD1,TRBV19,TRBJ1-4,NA,TGTGCCAGTACCGGGACAGGACTTGGGACTAATGAAAAACTGTTTTTT,CASTGTGLGTNEKLFF
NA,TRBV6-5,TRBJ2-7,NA,TGTGCCAGCAGGGGGGTCGGAGAGCAGTACTTC,CASRGVGEQYF
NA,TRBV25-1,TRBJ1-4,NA,TGTGCCAGCAGTGAATCGGGGGAGCTGGTTGAAAAACTGTTTTTT,CASSESGELVEKLFF
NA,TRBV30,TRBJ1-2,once,TGTGCCGGCCCCCGGGGGACGGGCTATGGCTACACCTTC,CAGPRGTGYGYTF
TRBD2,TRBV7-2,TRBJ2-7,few,TGTGCCAGCAGCTTCCCCCGACTAGCGGGAGGGGGCGAGCAGTACTTC,CASSFPRLAGGGEQYF
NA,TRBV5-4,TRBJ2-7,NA,TGTGCCAGCCGACCCGACACCCCTCTCTCCGGCGAGCAGTACTTC,CASRPDTPLSGEQYF
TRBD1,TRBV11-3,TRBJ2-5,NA,TGTGCCAGCAGCCGGACAGGGGAAGAGACCCAGTACTTC,CASSRTGEETQYF
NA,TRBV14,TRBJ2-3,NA,TGTGCCAGCAGCCAAGATGTAAGGGATACGCAGTATTTT,CASSQDVRDTQYF
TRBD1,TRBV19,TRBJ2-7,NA,TGTGCCAGTAGTCCCCCCGGACAGGGGTCGAGCTCCTACGAGCAGTACTTC,CASSPPGQGSSSYEQYF
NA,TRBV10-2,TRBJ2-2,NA,TGCGCCAGCACTGACAGGTCTTATGGCACCGGGGAGCTGTTTTTT,CASTDRSYGTGELFF
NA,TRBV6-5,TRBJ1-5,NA,TGTGCCAGCAGTTTTAATCGGGATAGCAATCAGCCCCAGCATTTT,CASSFNRDSNQPQHF
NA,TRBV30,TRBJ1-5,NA,TGTGCCTGCGGGTCCGGTCAGCCCCAGCATTTT,CACGSGQPQHF
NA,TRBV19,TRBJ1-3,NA,TGTGCCAGTATGCAGCGTCTGGTCGGACCGGTCGGAAACACCATATATTTT,CASMQRLVGPVGNTIYF
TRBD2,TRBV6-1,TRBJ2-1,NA,TGTGCCAGCAGTGAAGCGCGTTCTAGCGGGAGGGCCCGATACAATGAGCAGTTCTTC,CASSEARSSGRARYNEQFF
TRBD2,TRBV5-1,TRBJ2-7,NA,TGCGCCAGCAGTTTTAGCGGGAGCGAATCCTACGAGCAGTACTTC,CASSFSGSESYEQYF